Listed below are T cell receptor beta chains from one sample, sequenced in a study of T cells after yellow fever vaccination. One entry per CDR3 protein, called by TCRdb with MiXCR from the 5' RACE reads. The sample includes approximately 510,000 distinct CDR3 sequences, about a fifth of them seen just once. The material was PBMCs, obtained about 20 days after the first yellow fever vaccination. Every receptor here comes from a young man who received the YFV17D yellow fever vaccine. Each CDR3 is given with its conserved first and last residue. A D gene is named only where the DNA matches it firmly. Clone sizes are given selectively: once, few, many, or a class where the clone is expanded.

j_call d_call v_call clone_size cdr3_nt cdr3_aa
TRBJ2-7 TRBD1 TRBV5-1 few TGCGCCAGCAGCTCTTCGTCCACAGGGGGAAACTACGAGCAGTACTTC CASSSSSTGGNYEQYF
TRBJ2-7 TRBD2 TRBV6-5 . TGTGCCAGCAAGATACTAGCGGGGCCGGTCTACGAGCAGTACTTC CASKILAGPVYEQYF
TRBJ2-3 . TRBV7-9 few TGTGCCAGCAGCCCCCGATCTCCAAGGATTACAGATACGCAGTATTTT CASSPRSPRITDTQYF
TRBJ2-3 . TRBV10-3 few TGTGCCATCATGGGGGTTGCAGATACGCAGTATTTT CAIMGVADTQYF
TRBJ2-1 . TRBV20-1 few TGCAGTGCTAGAGATAGCAGGGGCAATGAGCAGTTCTTC CSARDSRGNEQFF
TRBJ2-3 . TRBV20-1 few TGCAGTGCCCCGTCGGAGGAGGAGTCAACAGATACGCAGTATTTT CSAPSEEESTDTQYF
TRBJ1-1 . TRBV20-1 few TGCAGTGCCACCACAGGGTTTTCGGTGGACACTGAAGCTTTCTTT CSATTGFSVDTEAFF
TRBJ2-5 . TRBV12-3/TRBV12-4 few TGTGCCAGCAAACCGAGTTACAGGCGGGAAGAGACCCAGTACTTC CASKPSYRREETQYF
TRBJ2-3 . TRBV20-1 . TGCAGCGCCAGGGGGATTAGCGGGGACTCAGGCGATACGCAGTATTTT CSARGISGDSGDTQYF
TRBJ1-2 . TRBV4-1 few TGCGCCAGCAGCCAAGAGAGTTTGCATGGCTACACCTTC CASSQESLHGYTF
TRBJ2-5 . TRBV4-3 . TGCGCCAGCAGCTTCGTCACGGGGGAGACCCAGTACTTC CASSFVTGETQYF
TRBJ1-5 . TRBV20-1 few TGCAGTGCTAGAGAGGGGCCGTATAGCAATCAGCCCCAGCATTTT CSAREGPYSNQPQHF
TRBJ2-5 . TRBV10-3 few TGTGCCATCAGTGCCAGGGTGGAAGAGACCCAGTACTTC CAISARVEETQYF
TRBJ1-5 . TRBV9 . TGTGCCAGCAGCGTAGACGCGGGTAGCAATCAGCCCCAGCATTTT CASSVDAGSNQPQHF
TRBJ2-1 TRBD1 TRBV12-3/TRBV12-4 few TGTGCCAGCACCCCTGGGACAGGCCTTACCTACAATGAGCAGTTCTTC CASTPGTGLTYNEQFF
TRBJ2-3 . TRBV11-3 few TGTGCCAGCAGCTCCGAAATGGGGCATACGCAGTATTTT CASSSEMGHTQYF
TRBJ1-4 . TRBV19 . TGTGCCAGCAAAGACAGGACATACGAAAAACTGTTTTTT CASKDRTYEKLFF
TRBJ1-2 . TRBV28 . TGTGCCAGCAGTTTCAAAGGGTTTGGCGGCTACACCTTC CASSFKGFGGYTF
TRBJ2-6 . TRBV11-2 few TGTGCCAGCAGCACAACCCTACAGGGCGGCTCTGGGGCCAACGTCCTGACTTTC CASSTTLQGGSGANVLTF
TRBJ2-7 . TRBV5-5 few TGTGCCAGCAGCTTGGACGCGGCCTTCTCCTACGAGCAGTACTTC CASSLDAAFSYEQYF
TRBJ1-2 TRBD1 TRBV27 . TGTGCCAGCAGTCCTAGCGACAGGGGATGGGGCTATGGCTACACCTTC CASSPSDRGWGYGYTF
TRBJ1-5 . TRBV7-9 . TGTGCCAGCAGCTTATCAGGGGCTAACCAGCCCCAGCATTTT CASSLSGANQPQHF
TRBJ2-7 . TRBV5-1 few TGCGCCAGCAAGGGTAACGGGGCTGGGGAGCAGTACTTC CASKGNGAGEQYF
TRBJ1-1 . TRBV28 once TGTGCCAGCAGTATAGGGTTAATGAACACTGAAGCTTTCTTT CASSIGLMNTEAFF
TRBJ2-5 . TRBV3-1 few TGTGCCAGCAGCCAAAAGCGGAAGACCCAGTACTTC CASSQKRKTQYF
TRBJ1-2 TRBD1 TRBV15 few TGTGCCACCAGTCAAAAGGCCGGGACAGGGCTCTATGGCTACACCTTC CATSQKAGTGLYGYTF
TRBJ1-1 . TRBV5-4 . TGTGCCAGCAGCTTGGGTAATCGGAACACTGAAGCTTTCTTT CASSLGNRNTEAFF
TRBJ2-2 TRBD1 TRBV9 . TGTGCCAGCAGCGTACAGGGACAGAGGAACACCGGGGAGCTGTTTTTT CASSVQGQRNTGELFF
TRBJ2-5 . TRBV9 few TGTGCCAGCAGTGAATTTGACGGGACGGGGACCCAGTACTTC CASSEFDGTGTQYF
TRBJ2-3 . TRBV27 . TGTGCCAGCAGTTTGACGGCCCTGATGGGTCTGGATACGCAGTATTTT CASSLTALMGLDTQYF
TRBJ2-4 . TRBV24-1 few TGTGCCACCAGTGATGGGCACAGGGACATTCAGTACTTC CATSDGHRDIQYF
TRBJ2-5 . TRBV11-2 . TGTGCCAGCAGCGTCCAGGGGACCCAGTACTTC CASSVQGTQYF
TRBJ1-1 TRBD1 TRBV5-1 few TGCGCCAGCAGCGTAAGACAGGGTTTAACGAACACTGAAGCTTTCTTT CASSVRQGLTNTEAFF
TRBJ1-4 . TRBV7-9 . TGTGCCAGCAGATCGACGGGTGATGAAAAACTGTTTTTT CASRSTGDEKLFF
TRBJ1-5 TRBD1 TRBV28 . TGTGCCAGCAGTTTGGTCCAGGGGGCAGAGCCCCAGCATTTT CASSLVQGAEPQHF
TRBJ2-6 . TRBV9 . TGTGCCAGCAGCGAGTCCCCCGGGACACGGGGTTCTGGGGCCAACGTCCTGACTTTC CASSESPGTRGSGANVLTF
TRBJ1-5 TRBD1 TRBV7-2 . TGTGCCAGCAGCTTACGGGGGACAGCCTATAGCAATCAGCCCCAGCATTTT CASSLRGTAYSNQPQHF
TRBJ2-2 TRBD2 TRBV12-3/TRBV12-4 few TGTGCCAGCAGTCAGGGACTAGCGGGGCACACCGGGGAGCTGTTTTTT CASSQGLAGHTGELFF
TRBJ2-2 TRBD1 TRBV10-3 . TGTGCCACCGTGCCAGGGGGCGCGTTCACCGGGGAGCTGTTTTTT CATVPGGAFTGELFF
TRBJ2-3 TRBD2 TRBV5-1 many TGCGCCAGCAGCTTGGCTAGCGGGGGCACAGATACGCAGTATTTT CASSLASGGTDTQYF
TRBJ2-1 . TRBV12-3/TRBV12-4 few TGTGCCAGCAGTTACGACTTGGCGGGAATCTACAATGAGCAGTTCTTC CASSYDLAGIYNEQFF
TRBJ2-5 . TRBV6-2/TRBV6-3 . TGTGCCAGCAGTTACTTGACACTCGACGGGACCCAGTACTTC CASSYLTLDGTQYF
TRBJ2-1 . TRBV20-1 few TGCAGTGCTAGAGATCTAGGCGGGGCTAGCTCCTACAATGAGCAGTTCTTC CSARDLGGASSYNEQFF
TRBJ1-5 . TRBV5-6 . TGTGCCAGCAGCTTCGGGGTTAGCTCGGATCAGCCCCAGCATTTT CASSFGVSSDQPQHF
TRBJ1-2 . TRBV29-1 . TGCAGCGTTGACTCCCAGGGCTCCTATGGCTACACCTTC CSVDSQGSYGYTF
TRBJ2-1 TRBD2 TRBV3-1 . TGTGCCAGCAGCCAGCCGGGACTAGCGGGCAAAAATGAGCAGTTCTTC CASSQPGLAGKNEQFF
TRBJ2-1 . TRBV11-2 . TGTGCCAGCAGCTTGGGGGGTAATAACTTTTACAATGAGCAGTTCTTC CASSLGGNNFYNEQFF
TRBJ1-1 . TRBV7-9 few TGTGCCAGCAGCTTAACGGGAGGGAGGATTGGCACTGAAGCTTTCTTT CASSLTGGRIGTEAFF